This T cell receptor beta chain was captured by sequencing in a study of post-analysis software for immune sequencing data. For the study at large: As for disease course, relapsing-remitting, secondary progressive and progressive-relapsing multiple sclerosis were all included. Findings and caveats of the study: Several TRBV segments occurring more often in patients than controls included TRBV5-6, TRBV5-1 and TRBV20-1. In multiple sclerosis, normalized Chao1 diversity was significantly below that of controls.

Unique-molecular-identifier-tagged TCR beta cDNA libraries were used. The T cell input of about 0.9 to 11 million gave about 500,000 cDNA molecules. TCRdb passed the PCR reads through MiXCR, listing each CDR3 protein once. This sample has roughly 870,000 distinct CDR3 sequences, with around 50% found just once. CDR3 length: 13 amino acids. The germline CDR1 and CDR2 sequences are SGHRS and YFSETQ. The V end was cut by 3 bases, the J end by 8 bases, with 12 bases between. With respect to this clonotype: Its target is not known.

Sequencing input: blood. The chain uses TRBV5-1 and TRBJ2-1; unclear D gene. The source is a girl aged 5-17 years with multiple sclerosis. Here the CDR3 DNA reads TGCGCCAGCAGCTCCCCCCCTGAAGATGAGCAGTTCTTC. Its translation is CASSSPPEDEQFF.